This T cell receptor beta chain was documented in a study of cytomegalovirus exposure and HLA in healthy donors. Primers for the PCR totalled 60 Vbeta and 13 Jbeta. Assay used: immunoSEQ multiplex PCR; TCRdb lists only in-frame clones, some missing. The table shows roughly 200,000 clones, with 79% occurring only once. This clone showed up just a few times. CDR1 is SGDLS and CDR2 is YYNGEE in the germline V gene. This CDR3 is built from 15 residues. The V segment lost 3 bases and the J segment 5 bases; nucleotides outside the gene matches: 10. This chain joins TRBV9 and TRBJ2-5; 7 bases match TRBD1. The sequence was obtained from a girl between 10 and 17 years old in good health and CMV-seropositive. The sample comprised PBMCs. As DNA, the CDR3 is TGTGCCAGCAGCGCGGACAGGCCTGTGGGGGAGACCCAGTACTTC. This encodes CASSADRPVGETQYF.